This T cell receptor beta chain was obtained from a study of blood T cell repertoires in COVID-19. Study-level information: Samples representing acute and convalescent COVID-19 were sourced from the United States, Italy and Spain. PBMCs, B-cell-depleted T cells, or T cells were the source of the cDNA or gDNA that made up the material.

Only in-frame clones appear in the TCRdb table, and some are missing; sequencing was by immunoSEQ multiplex PCR. There are fewer than 250,000 clones in the sample; around 84% occur only once, and about 4.8% lies in the top ten. V trimming: 2 bases; J trimming: 4 bases; junction bases outside the gene matches: 4. The V gene's germline CDR1 is MGHRA and CDR2 YSYEKL. This CDR3 is 14 amino acids long. Sequencing was carried out using peripheral blood. This receptor was obtained from a man between 50 and 59 years old with acute or convalescent COVID-19. The chain recombines TRBV4-1 with TRBJ1-2; 7 bases match TRBD1. CDR3 sequence reads: CASSQRGGSYGYTF. The CDR3 DNA reads as TGCGCCAGCAGCCAAAGAGGGGGCAGCTATGGCTACACCTTC.